A selection of T cell receptor beta chains follows, all from one sample in a study of T-cell reconstitution after alpha-beta-depleted transplantation in children. TCRdb re-called the PCR reads with MiXCR, one entry per CDR3 protein. In the table there are 7,000 to 9,500 distinct CDR3 sequences, approximately 29% of which are singletons. The input for sequencing was peripheral blood, taken 60 days after TCRalphabeta/CD19-depleted stem cell transplant. The receptors were sampled from a boy less than two years old who had a stem cell transplant for SCID, so the T cells may come from the graft donor. Both conserved end residues are part of each CDR3. The D gene is left open where the match is weak. A row's size may be missing; if present it is once, few, many or a size class.

j_gene,abundance,v_gene,d_gene,CDR3nt,CDR3aa
TRBJ1-6,many,TRBV3-1,NA,TGTGCCAGCATAAGGCTTCTGGGGTCACCCCTCCACTTT,CASIRLLGSPLHF
TRBJ2-1,NA,TRBV20-1,TRBD2,TGCAGTGGCCTACTAGCGGGAGGGCCATATGAGCAGTTCTTC,CSGLLAGGPYEQFF
TRBJ1-6,medium-sized,TRBV18,NA,TGTGCCAGCTCACCGGGCCGAAATTCACCCCTCCACTTT,CASSPGRNSPLHF
TRBJ2-7,many,TRBV7-2,TRBD1,TGTGCCAGCAGCTTTAGGGACAGTATCCATCCCTGGGCCCTCTACGAGCAGTACTTC,CASSFRDSIHPWALYEQYF
TRBJ2-5,medium-sized,TRBV11-2,NA,TGTGCCAGCAGCTTAGATCTAAGGGGAAAAGAGACCCAGTACTTC,CASSLDLRGKETQYF
TRBJ1-1,medium-sized,TRBV25-1,NA,TGTGCCAGCAGTGCCTCCGAATGGGACACTGAAGCTTTCTTT,CASSASEWDTEAFF
TRBJ1-2,few,TRBV11-2,NA,TGTGCCAGCAGCTTTGGGGACCGGGCCCACTATGGCTACACCTTC,CASSFGDRAHYGYTF
TRBJ1-1,many,TRBV6-5,TRBD1,TGTGCCAGCAGTTACACCCTAACCGGGAACCAGGGGGCGAACACTGAAGCTTTCTTT,CASSYTLTGNQGANTEAFF
TRBJ2-5,few,TRBV18,NA,TGTGCCAGCTCATTAGTACTCGCGGAGACCCAGTACTTC,CASSLVLAETQYF
TRBJ2-7,NA,TRBV6-1,TRBD2,TGTGCCAGCAGTCGACTAGCGGGGCCCTCGTACGAGCAGTACTTC,CASSRLAGPSYEQYF
TRBJ1-6,few,TRBV28,NA,TGTGCCAGCAGCCCGAACAGGTACCATTCACCCCTCCACTTT,CASSPNRYHSPLHF
TRBJ2-3,medium-sized,TRBV5-1,NA,TGCGCCAGCAGCTTGGCCACAGATACGCAGTATTTT,CASSLATDTQYF
TRBJ2-7,medium-sized,TRBV5-4,NA,TGTGCCAGCAGCTTGTCCCAGGGAGTGAGGGCCTACGAGCAGTACTTC,CASSLSQGVRAYEQYF
TRBJ2-1,NA,TRBV10-3,TRBD2,TGTGCCATCAGTTGGACTAGCCTCTTCTCCTACAATGAGCAGTTCTTC,CAISWTSLFSYNEQFF
TRBJ1-2,medium-sized,TRBV12-3/TRBV12-4,NA,TGTGCCAGCAGTCCTCACCGGACGGGTAACTATGGCTACACCTTC,CASSPHRTGNYGYTF
TRBJ2-7,NA,TRBV10-3,NA,TGTGCCATCAGTGAGCCCCTACACCAGAGGAGCTCCTACGAGCAGTACTTC,CAISEPLHQRSSYEQYF
TRBJ2-3,NA,TRBV7-4,NA,TGTGCCAGCTGGGGCCAGACAGGACAGATGGGACCGAACACGCAGTATTTT,CASWGQTGQMGPNTQYF
TRBJ2-1,NA,TRBV11-3,TRBD2,TGTGCCAGCAGAACCGAGGTAGCGGGAGGGTACAATGAGCAGTTCTTC,CASRTEVAGGYNEQFF
TRBJ1-6,NA,TRBV4-2,NA,TGTGCCATGAGCCCCGGGCTGGGTTTACCCTATAATTCACCCCTCCACTTT,CAMSPGLGLPYNSPLHF
TRBJ2-7,once,TRBV7-9,NA,TGTGCCAGCAGCCCCCGCCGGGGTCAGGGGTACGAGCAGTACTTC,CASSPRRGQGYEQYF
TRBJ2-7,NA,TRBV7-9,TRBD1,TGTGCCAGCAGCATAATGGGGACAGGGACCTACGAGCAGTACTTC,CASSIMGTGTYEQYF
TRBJ2-5,many,TRBV7-6,TRBD1,TGTGCCAGCAGCTTAGGGGCCAGGGGGCGTGAGACCCAGTACTTC,CASSLGARGRETQYF
TRBJ2-2,many,TRBV20-1,TRBD2,TGCAGTGCTAGAGATAGAGGACTAGCGGGGAGGAACACCGGGGAGCTGTTTTTT,CSARDRGLAGRNTGELFF
TRBJ2-3,medium-sized,TRBV7-2,NA,TGTGCCAGCAGCTTAAAGGTGCGGCCCCCCAGGGGAGATACGCAGTATTTT,CASSLKVRPPRGDTQYF
TRBJ2-1,NA,TRBV12-3/TRBV12-4,TRBD2,TGTGCCAGCAGTTTTAGCGGGAGCTCCTACAATGAGCAGTTCTTC,CASSFSGSSYNEQFF
TRBJ2-6,many,TRBV12-3/TRBV12-4,NA,TGTGCCAGCAGCCTCCTAGGGGCCAACTCTGGGGCCAACGTCCTGACTTTC,CASSLLGANSGANVLTF
TRBJ2-3,medium-sized,TRBV7-7,TRBD2,TGTGCCAGCAGCCCTGGACTAGCGGGGGCACCAGATACGCAGTATTTT,CASSPGLAGAPDTQYF
TRBJ1-1,many,TRBV6-5,NA,TGTGCCAGCTTGAAACCCGGGACCATCACTGAAGCTTTCTTT,CASLKPGTITEAFF
TRBJ2-7,NA,TRBV5-1,TRBD2,TGCGCCAGCAGCTTGGGACTAGCGGGAGGGCGAGAGCAGTACTTC,CASSLGLAGGREQYF
TRBJ2-7,NA,TRBV12-3/TRBV12-4,NA,TGTGCCAGCAGCCCAAATAAACTAAGGAGCTACGAGCAGTACTTC,CASSPNKLRSYEQYF
TRBJ2-3,medium-sized,TRBV5-1,NA,TGCGCCAGCAGCTTGGTAAAGGGATTTTTTAGCACAGATACGCAGTATTTT,CASSLVKGFFSTDTQYF
TRBJ1-2,many,TRBV9,NA,TGTGCCAGCAGTCCCACCCCCCGGGTCCCTGGCTACACCTTC,CASSPTPRVPGYTF
TRBJ1-4,medium-sized,TRBV12-3/TRBV12-4,NA,TGTGCCAGCAGTTTAGCGCTTGGACTGGAAAAACTGTTTTTT,CASSLALGLEKLFF
TRBJ2-7,medium-sized,TRBV12-5,TRBD1,TGTGCTAGTGGTTTGGTTTTGGGACAGCGAGCCTACGAGCAGTACTTC,CASGLVLGQRAYEQYF
TRBJ2-1,NA,TRBV13,NA,TGTGCCAGCAACCTATCAGGGAGGAGCTCCTACAATGAGCAGTTCTTC,CASNLSGRSSYNEQFF
TRBJ2-1,NA,TRBV7-6,TRBD2,TGTGCCAGCAGTGGGACTAGCGGGATTAGTGAGCAGTTCTTC,CASSGTSGISEQFF
TRBJ1-2,medium-sized,TRBV18,NA,TGTGCCAGCTCACCCGACGTCAGCGCCTCTAACTATGGCTACACCTTC,CASSPDVSASNYGYTF
TRBJ2-2,medium-sized,TRBV6-5,NA,TGTGCCAGCAGTTACGGGACCCGCACCTTTAACACCGGGGAGCTGTTTTTT,CASSYGTRTFNTGELFF
TRBJ2-3,NA,TRBV5-6,TRBD2,TGTGCCAGGAGCCCCGGGGCGGGGGGTCCCACAGATACGCAGTATTTT,CARSPGAGGPTDTQYF
TRBJ2-2,NA,TRBV11-2,TRBD2,TGTGCCAGCAGCCCGAGCAGCGGGAGAACCTTTTTCCTGAACACCGGGGAGCTGTTTTTT,CASSPSSGRTFFLNTGELFF
TRBJ2-5,medium-sized,TRBV6-4,TRBD1,TGTGCCAGCAGTGCCCGGACAGGGGGCGATGAGACCCAGTACTTC,CASSARTGGDETQYF
TRBJ1-4,many,TRBV9,TRBD1,TGTGCCAGCAGCGTCCCCCAGGGGGGTGAAAAACTGTTTTTT,CASSVPQGGEKLFF
TRBJ2-1,NA,TRBV6-2/TRBV6-3,TRBD2,TGTGCCAGCAAAGGGACTAGCGGATACAATGAGCAGTTCTTC,CASKGTSGYNEQFF
TRBJ2-1,NA,TRBV27,NA,TGTGCCAGCAGTTTATCGGCAGGGCAGCGGTCCAATGAGCAGTTCTTC,CASSLSAGQRSNEQFF
TRBJ2-7,medium-sized,TRBV5-1,NA,TGCGCCAGCAGCTTGGCCTCGGTACTGTTCTCCTACGAGCAGTACTTC,CASSLASVLFSYEQYF
TRBJ2-5,many,TRBV6-1,NA,TGTGCCAGCAGGATAGCCCGGGAGACCCAGTACTTC,CASRIARETQYF